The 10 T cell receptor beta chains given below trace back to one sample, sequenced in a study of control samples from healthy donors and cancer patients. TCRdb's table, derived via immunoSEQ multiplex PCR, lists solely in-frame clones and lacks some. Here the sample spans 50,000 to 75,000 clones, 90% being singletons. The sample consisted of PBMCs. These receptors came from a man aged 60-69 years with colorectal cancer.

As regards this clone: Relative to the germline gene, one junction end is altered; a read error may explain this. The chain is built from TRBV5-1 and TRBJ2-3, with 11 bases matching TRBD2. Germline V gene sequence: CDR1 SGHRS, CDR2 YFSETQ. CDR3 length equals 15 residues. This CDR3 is CATSRLAGGLDTQYF. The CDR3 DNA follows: TGCGCCACCAGCCGGCTAGCGGGGGGCCTTGATACGCAGTATTTT.

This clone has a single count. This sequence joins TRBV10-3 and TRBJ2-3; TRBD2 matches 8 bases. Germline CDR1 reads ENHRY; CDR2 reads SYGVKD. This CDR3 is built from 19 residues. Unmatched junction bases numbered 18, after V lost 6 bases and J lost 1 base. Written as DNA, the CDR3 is TGTGCCATCAGGTCGAGCGGGCTAGCGGGCCCCTTGGGCACAGATACGCAGTATTTT. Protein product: CAIRSSGLAGPLGTDTQYF.

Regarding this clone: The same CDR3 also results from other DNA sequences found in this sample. Here the CDR3 reads CAWEPELRGYTF. The CDR3 region has the DNA TGTGCCTGGGAACCAGAGCTACGTGGCTACACCTTC. The gene calls are TRBV30 and TRBJ1-2, with D unclear. There are 12 residues in the CDR3. CDR1 and CDR2 (germline): GTSNPN, SVGIG (reference sequence). The ends were cut back, 5 bases at V and 7 bases at J, with 14 bases in the middle.

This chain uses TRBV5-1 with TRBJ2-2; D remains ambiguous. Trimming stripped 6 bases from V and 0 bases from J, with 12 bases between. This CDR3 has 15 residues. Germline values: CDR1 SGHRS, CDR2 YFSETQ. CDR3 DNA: TGCGCCAGCACCCCCCGGGCTTCGAACACCGGGGAGCTGTTTTTT. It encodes CASTPRASNTGELFF.

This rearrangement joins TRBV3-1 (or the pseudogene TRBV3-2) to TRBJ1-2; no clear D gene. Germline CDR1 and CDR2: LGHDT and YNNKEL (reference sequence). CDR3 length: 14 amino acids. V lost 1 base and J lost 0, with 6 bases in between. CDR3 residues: CASSQVGANYGYTF. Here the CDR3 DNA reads TGTGCCAGCAGCCAAGTTGGGGCTAACTATGGCTACACCTTC.

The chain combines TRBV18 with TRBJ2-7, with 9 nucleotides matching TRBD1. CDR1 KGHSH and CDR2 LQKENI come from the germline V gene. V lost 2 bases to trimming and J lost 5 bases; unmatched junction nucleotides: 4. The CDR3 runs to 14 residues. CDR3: CASSPLDRGHEQYF. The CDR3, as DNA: TGTGCCAGCTCACCATTGGACAGGGGCCACGAGCAGTACTTC.

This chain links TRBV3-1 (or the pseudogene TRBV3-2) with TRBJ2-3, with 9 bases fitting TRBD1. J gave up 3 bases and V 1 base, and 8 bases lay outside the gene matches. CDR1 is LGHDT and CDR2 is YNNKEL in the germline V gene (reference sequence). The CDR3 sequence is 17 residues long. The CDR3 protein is CASSQAGTGLSTDTQYF. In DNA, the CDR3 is TGTGCCAGCAGCCAAGCGGGGACAGGGTTAAGTACAGATACGCAGTATTTT.

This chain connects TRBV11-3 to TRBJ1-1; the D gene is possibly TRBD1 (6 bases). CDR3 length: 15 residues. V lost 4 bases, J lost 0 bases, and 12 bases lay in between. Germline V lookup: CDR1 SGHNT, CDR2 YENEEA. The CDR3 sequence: CASSSYRDMNTEAFF. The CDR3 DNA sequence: TGTGCCAGCAGCTCATACAGGGACATGAACACTGAAGCTTTCTTT.

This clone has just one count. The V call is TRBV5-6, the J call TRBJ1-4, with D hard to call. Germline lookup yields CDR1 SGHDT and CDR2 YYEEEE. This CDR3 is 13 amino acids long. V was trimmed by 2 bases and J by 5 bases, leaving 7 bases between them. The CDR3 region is CASSLGGNEKLFF. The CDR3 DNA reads TGTGCCAGCAGCTTAGGCGGGAATGAAAAACTGTTTTTT.

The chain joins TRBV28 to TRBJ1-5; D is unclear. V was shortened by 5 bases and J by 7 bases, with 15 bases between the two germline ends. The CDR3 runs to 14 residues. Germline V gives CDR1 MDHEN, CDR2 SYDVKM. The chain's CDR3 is CASSKRSHGQPQHF. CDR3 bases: TGTGCCAGCAGTAAACGCTCTCATGGCCAGCCCCAGCATTTT.